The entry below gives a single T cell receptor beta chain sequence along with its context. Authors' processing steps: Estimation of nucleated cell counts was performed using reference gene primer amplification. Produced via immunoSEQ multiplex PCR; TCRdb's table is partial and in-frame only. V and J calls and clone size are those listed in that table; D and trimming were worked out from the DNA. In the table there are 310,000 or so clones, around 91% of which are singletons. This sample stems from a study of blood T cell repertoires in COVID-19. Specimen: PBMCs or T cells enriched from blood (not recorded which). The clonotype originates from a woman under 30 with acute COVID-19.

CDR3 sequence: CASSRTGESEQYF. The CDR3 DNA follows: TGTGCCAGCAGCCGGACAGGGGAGTCCGAGCAGTACTTC. The chain uses TRBV3-1 (or the pseudogene TRBV3-2) and TRBJ2-7; 9 nucleotides align to TRBD1. The germline gives CDR1 LGHDT, CDR2 YNNKEL (reference sequence). J lost 6 bases, V lost 4 bases, and 4 bases had no gene match. This CDR3 has 13 amino acids.